What follows are 10 T cell receptor beta chains derived from one specimen sequenced in a study of blood T cell repertoires in COVID-19. Sequencing used immunoSEQ multiplex PCR; TCRdb keeps in-frame clones, though not all of them. The sample shows 250,000 to 300,000 clones, around nine tenths of them seen only once. Material for sequencing was peripheral blood. These TCRs come from a woman under 40 with COVID-19, enrolled during active disease.

The chain employs TRBV28 and TRBJ1-5; the D gene is possibly TRBD1 (5 bases). V lost 5 bases, J lost 0 bases, and 14 bases lay in between. Germline V lookup: CDR1 MDHEN, CDR2 SYDVKM. The length of the CDR3 is 16 residues. The CDR3 DNA sequence: TGTGCCAGCAGTCCCCCCCGCAGGGATAGCAATCAGCCCCAGCATTTT. Encoded protein: CASSPPRRDSNQPQHF.

This sequence joins TRBV5-1 and TRBJ2-7, with TRBD1 as a possible D gene (6 bases). V lost 2 bases and J 7 bases, leaving 19 bases between the germline ends. Germline CDR1 is SGHRS and CDR2 is YFSETQ. CDR3 length equals 15 residues. In nucleotides, the CDR3 is TGCGCCAGCAGCTTAGGACAGCTTACGGGGTCGGAGCAGTACTTC. Translated, it gives CASSLGQLTGSEQYF.

This sequence joins TRBV27 and TRBJ1-5; TRBD1 is a possible D gene (6 bases). The CDR3 runs 14 residues. CDR1 and CDR2 from the germline V gene are MNHEY and SMNVEV (reference sequence). The V and J ends lost 3 bases and 5 bases respectively, with 11 bases between them. CDR3 coding DNA: TGTGCCAGCAGTTTCAGGGGAACAGATCAGCCCCAGCATTTT. Translating it yields CASSFRGTDQPQHF.

The chain carries TRBV7-3 and TRBJ2-3; weak D call: TRBD2 (5 bases). Between the trimmed V and J ends, which lost 5 bases and 8 bases, there was a span of 14 bases. The CDR3 is made up of 13 amino acids. Looked up from germline, CDR1 is SGHTA and CDR2 is FQGTGA. This chain's CDR3 is CASSESSLGTQYF. DNA of the CDR3: TGTGCCAGCAGCGAGTCTAGCTTAGGTACGCAGTATTTT.

The chain uses TRBV24-1 and TRBJ2-5; possibly TRBD1 for D (6 bases). CDR1 is KGHDR, CDR2 SFDVKD, per germline. V shed 1 base and J shed 2 bases, with 10 bases lying between them. The CDR3 has 15 amino acids. The CDR3 spells CATSDLGTTQETQYF. For the CDR3, the DNA is TGTGCCACCAGTGATTTAGGGACAACACAAGAGACCCAGTACTTC.

This clone was seen a single time. The chain carries TRBV4-2 and TRBJ2-7, with 12 bases identical to TRBD2. Germline CDR1 reads LGHNA; CDR2 reads YNFKEQ. This CDR3 is 15 amino acids long. V lost 1 base and J lost 2; bases outside the gene matches: 0. The DNA of the CDR3 is TGTGCCAGCAGCCAAGGGACTAGCGGGACCTACGAGCAGTACTTC. This codes for CASSQGTSGTYEQYF.

This chain connects TRBV7-2 to TRBJ1-6; D gene ambiguous. Germline CDR1 and CDR2: SGHTA and FQGNSA. V was shortened by 3 bases and J by 6 bases, with 18 bases between the two germline ends. This CDR3 is built from 17 residues. The CDR3 coding sequence is TGTGCCAGCAGCTTGAGTCGATTTCGGCGGCCTAATTCACCCCTCCACTTT. Protein product: CASSLSRFRRPNSPLHF.

The gene calls are TRBV30 and TRBJ1-5, with unresolved D. The V end lost 3 bases, the J end lost 0 bases, and 3 bases lay between the germline ends. The CDR3 length is 12 residues. From germline, CDR1 is GTSNPN and CDR2 SVGIG (reference sequence). The CDR3 nucleotides read TGTGCCTGGAGCGTTAGCAATCAGCCCCAGCATTTT. It translates to CAWSVSNQPQHF.

The rearrangement joins TRBV28 to TRBJ2-2; D might be TRBD1 (5 bases). This CDR3 is 15 amino acids long. Trimming stripped 2 bases from V and 6 bases from J, with 13 bases between. Germline loops: CDR1 MDHEN, CDR2 SYDVKM. DNA for the CDR3: TGTGCCAGCAGTTTAGCCCAGGGATATGCCGGGGAGCTGTTTTTT. It encodes CASSLAQGYAGELFF.

The V call is TRBV6-5, the J call TRBJ2-7, with D unclear. The germline V and J ends were trimmed by 6 bases and 0 bases, with 9 bases remaining between them. The CDR3 sequence is 13 residues long. Germline loops: CDR1 MNHEY, CDR2 SVGAGI. CDR3 nucleotide sequence: TGTGCCAGCAGGGGCCGCGTCTCCTACGAGCAGTACTTC. Residues: CASRGRVSYEQYF.